This T cell receptor beta chain was recorded in a study of vaccination effects on CD4 cells after COVID-19. Findings and caveats of the study: Relatively few convalescent patients took part in the study, which had no early post-infection timepoints.

Before sequencing, viral peptide pools were used by the ViraFEST assay to expand antigen-specific CD4+ T cells. Scientists isolated CD4+ T cells after an approximately 10-day culture period ended. Nucleocapsid antibody tests were negative, and the vaccine recipients had no prior SARS-CoV-2 infection. Sequencing used immunoSEQ multiplex PCR; TCRdb keeps in-frame clones, though not all of them. The sample consists of 60,000 to 70,000 clones, roughly 79% of them appearing once. A word on this clone: Its antigen is still unknown.

Germline-derived CDR1 and CDR2 are KGHSH and LQKENI. Between the trimmed V and J ends, which lost 3 bases and 0 bases, there was a span of 10 bases. The length of the CDR3 is 15 residues. The chain employs TRBV18 and TRBJ2-3; D is uncertain. Sample: CD4+ T cells from PBMCs cultured with HCoV-229E spike peptides, taken before COVID-19 vaccination. The TCR comes from a human donor who received a COVID-19 vaccine. CDR3 protein: CASSPPSPSTDTQYF. DNA of the CDR3: TGTGCCAGCTCACCTCCTTCTCCTAGCACAGATACGCAGTATTTT. Supplemented by reference TRBV18 and TRBJ2-3, the full variable domain reads NAGVMQNPRHLVRRRGQEARLRCSPMKGHSHVYWYRQLPEEGLKFMVYLQKENIIDESGMPKERFSAEFPKEGPSILRIQQVVRGDSAAYFCASSPPSPSTDTQYFGPGTRLTVL.